The clone carrying this T cell receptor (beta chain) showed up many times. The data stem from a study of T-cell memory formation after mild COVID-19. The V gene's germline CDR1 is SGHVS and CDR2 FNYEAQ. The CDR3 covers 15 residues. The V end lost 5 bases, the J end lost 2 bases, and 14 bases lay between the germline ends. Constant-segment-primed 5'RACE gave TCR alpha and TCR beta cDNA libraries with sample barcodes and UMIs. A single record per CDR3 protein comes from TCRdb applying MiXCR to the 5' RACE reads. In the table there are a few hundred thousand distinct CDR3 sequences, roughly 26% of which are singletons.

Sequenced material: PBMCs or a T cell subset sorted from them (not recorded which). This rearrangement joins TRBV7-6 to TRBJ2-3; D unresolved. This clonotype originated in an adult woman who had mild COVID-19 (a few samples of this study predate the infection). Cell type and time point are not known. The CDR3, as DNA: TGTGCCAGCAGCCGGAGCACGGGTTTCACAGATACGCAGTATTTT. This encodes CASSRSTGFTDTQYF.